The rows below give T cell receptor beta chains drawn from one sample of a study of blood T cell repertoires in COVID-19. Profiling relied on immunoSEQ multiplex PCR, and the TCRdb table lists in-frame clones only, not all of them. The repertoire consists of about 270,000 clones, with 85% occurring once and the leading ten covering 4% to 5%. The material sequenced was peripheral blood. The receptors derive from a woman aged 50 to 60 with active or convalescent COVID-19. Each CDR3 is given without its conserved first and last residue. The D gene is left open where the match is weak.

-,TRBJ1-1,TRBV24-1,ATSRGNTEAF
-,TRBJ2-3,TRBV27,ASSRPSTDTQY
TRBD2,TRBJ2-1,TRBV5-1,ASSLGLAGGTVNEQF
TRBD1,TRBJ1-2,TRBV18,ASSPLGQGARGYT
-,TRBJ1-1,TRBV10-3,AIIEGAPGDTEAF
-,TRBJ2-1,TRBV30,AWGGLINEQF
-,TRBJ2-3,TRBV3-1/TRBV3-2,ASTRSGSASTDTQY
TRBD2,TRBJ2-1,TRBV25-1,ASSAPGGGTIYNEQF
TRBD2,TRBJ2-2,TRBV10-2,ASRTSGSPEAGELF
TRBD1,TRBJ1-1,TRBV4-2,ASSQLDRADTEAF
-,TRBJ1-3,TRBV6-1,ASSEAGPGTGNTIY
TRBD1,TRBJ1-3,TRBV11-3,ASSPISGTGNSGNTIY
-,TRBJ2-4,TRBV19,ASSTSWGLQGNIQY
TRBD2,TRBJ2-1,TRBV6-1,ASSEVAGVAEQF
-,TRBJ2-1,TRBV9,ASSVDPSREQF
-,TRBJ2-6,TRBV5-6,ASSLRQGFVGANVLT
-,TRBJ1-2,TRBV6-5,ASSYHQTAYYGYT
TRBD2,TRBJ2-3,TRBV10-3,AISKDRLASTDTQY
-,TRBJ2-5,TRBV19,ASNSPGGSETQY
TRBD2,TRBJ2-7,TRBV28,ASSSGRLAGRYEQY
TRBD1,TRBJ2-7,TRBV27,ASSSGTGGYEQY
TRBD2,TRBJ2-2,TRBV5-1,ASSQVPSGSNTGELF
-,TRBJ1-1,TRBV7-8,ASSPRVVGDTEAF
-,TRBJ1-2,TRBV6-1,ASSEALAHRAGYGYT
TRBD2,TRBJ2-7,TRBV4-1,ASSITSGGTYEQY
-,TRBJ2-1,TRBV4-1,ASSQEPPGRSANEQF
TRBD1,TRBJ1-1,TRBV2,ASSRDSLEAF
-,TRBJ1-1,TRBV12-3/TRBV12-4,ASSPTAGVEAF
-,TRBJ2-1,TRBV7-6,ASSLVRNEQF
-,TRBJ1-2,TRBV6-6,ASSYSQGGVYGYT
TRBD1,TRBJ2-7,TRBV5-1,ASSHPGQYYEQY
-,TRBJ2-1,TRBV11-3,ASSLDWSGPSSYNEQF
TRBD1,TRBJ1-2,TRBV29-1,SVVHGQGSYT
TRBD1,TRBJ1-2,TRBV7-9,ASSLADRKLYGYT
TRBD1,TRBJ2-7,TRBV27,ASSFGQGRSEQY
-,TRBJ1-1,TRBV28,ASRDTGRLEAF
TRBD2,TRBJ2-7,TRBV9,ASSVGGSGTYYEQY
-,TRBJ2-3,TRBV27,ASSLLRRTDTQY
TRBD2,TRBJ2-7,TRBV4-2,ASSREGAGLSYEQY
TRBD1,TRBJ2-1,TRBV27,ASSGGQGRSYNEQF
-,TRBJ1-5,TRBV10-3,AISESGANQPQH
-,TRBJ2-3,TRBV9,ASSVAQGSDTQY
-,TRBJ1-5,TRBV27,ASSLSYRIDSNQPQH
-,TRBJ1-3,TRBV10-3,AISPSGAGNTIY
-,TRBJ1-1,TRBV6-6,ASRTVQGLNTEAF
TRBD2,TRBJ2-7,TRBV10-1,ASSEGSASPRLADVQNQYEQY
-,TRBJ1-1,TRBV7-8,ASSFAGLNTEAF
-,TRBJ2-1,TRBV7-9,ASSLQRPSYNEQF
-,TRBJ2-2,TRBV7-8,ASSSPGHPTGELF
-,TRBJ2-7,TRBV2,ASSDEGRGVSYEQY
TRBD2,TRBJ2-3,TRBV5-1,ASSLVGTRGLRTDTQY
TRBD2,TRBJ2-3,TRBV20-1,SASGRLAGKPRAQY
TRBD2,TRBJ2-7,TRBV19,ASSIGQGGIGEQY
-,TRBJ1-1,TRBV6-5,ASSLDRMNTEAF
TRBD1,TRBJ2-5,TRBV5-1,ASSLAGTGGLETQY
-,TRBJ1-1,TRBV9,ASSSPFPGTEAF
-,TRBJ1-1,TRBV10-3,AISEFVGGNTEAF
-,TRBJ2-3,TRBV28,ASSPSSERGDTQY
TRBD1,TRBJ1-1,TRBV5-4,ASSSRAAGGPGTEAF